The sample holds one count of the clone carrying this T cell receptor (beta chain). Other nucleotide sequences from this sample produce the same CDR3. Germline V CDR1 and CDR2: SGHDT, YYEEEE. The CDR3 extends over 13 amino acids. Trimming removed 3 bases from V and 3 bases from J, with 8 bases in between. This specimen belongs to a study of shared clonotypes between healthy human individuals. Sequenced by immunoSEQ multiplex PCR; TCRdb stores in-frame clones only, minus some. The repertoire consists of about 2 million clones, with approximately 94% occurring once and the leading ten covering roughly 1%. Only CD45RO-negative cells positively selected for CCR7 counted as naive CD8 cells, so terminally differentiated effector memory CD45RA+ cells were excluded.

The receptor comes from a man in his late teens or twenties in good health. This chain uses TRBV5-6 with TRBJ2-3, with D perhaps matching TRBD1 (6 bases). The source material was naive CD8+ T cells sorted from blood. The CDR3 DNA sequence: TGTGCCAGCAGCTGGGGGACAACAGATACGCAGTATTTT. This sequence encodes CASSWGTTDTQYF.